The T cell receptor (beta chain) described here comes from a study of patients and donors after allogeneic stem cell transplantation (dated by TCRdb to 2020 to 2021). A remark on this clonotype: No cognate antigen has been identified for it. No much larger clonotype is one base removed from it; base qualities were not supplied.

Libraries were prepared through RT-PCR. TCRdb names NextSeq 550 as the instrument used. TCRdb's own reprocessing of the public reads used fastp at Q25 and MiXCR and kept productive beta chains. Rows merge per CDR3 protein into single entries with the most common DNA and genes. The sample has about 88,000 distinct CDR3 sequences on record, roughly 43% of them singletons. The biggest ten clones account for 50% to 75% of the sample. CDR1 and CDR2 are drawn from the germline V gene (reference sequence): SGHKS, YYEKEE. V has 3 bases trimmed and J has 0 bases trimmed; junction bases matching no gene number 3. Its CDR3 holds 15 amino acids, cysteine through phenylalanine. Only the CDR3 part of the read is kept: 45 bases, read in frame from the first base.

The receptor comes from a human donor who was either an allogeneic HSCT recipient or a stem cell or donor lymphocyte infusion donor (not recorded which). It is not recorded whose cells these are; they may come from a transplant donor. This sequence uses TRBV5-5 and TRBJ1-2, and 9 junction bases match TRBD1. The specimen was blood, either unsorted or a sorted T cell fraction (not recorded which). Here the CDR3 is given as CASSWTGDANYGYTF. The DNA is TGTGCCAGCAGCTGGACAGGGGACGCTAACTATGGCTACACCTTC.